Presented here are 25 T cell receptor beta chains from one specimen sequenced in a study of T cells after yellow fever vaccination (dated by TCRdb to between 2017 and 2020). Library preparation employed 5' RACE. Data came from an Illumina HiSeq 2500. TCRdb's own reprocessing of the public reads used fastp at Q25 and MiXCR and kept productive beta chains. Rows are combined by CDR3 protein, so each entry shows the most common genes and DNA. This sample has 400,000 to 650,000 distinct CDR3 sequences in its table, and 20% to 25% of those were observed once. The ten top clones hold approximately 15% of the sample. What the treatment or condition label conveys for this sample: live attenuated yellow fever vaccine strain. The sample in question was PBMCs, obtained roughly 20 days after the first yellow fever vaccination. The origin of the receptors is a man between 18 and 29 years old who received the YFV17D yellow fever vaccine.

This clonotype has only one observation. The chain recombines TRBV6-2 or TRBV6-3 with TRBJ2-3, with TRBD2 identical over 7 bases. J lost 8 bases, V lost 7 bases, and 3 bases had no gene match. The germline V gene has CDR1 MNHEY and CDR2 SVGEGT. The CDR3 is 11 amino acids. The CDR3: CASIREVTQYF. The CDR3 DNA sequence: TGTGCCAGCATCCGGGAGGTTACGCAGTATTTT.

The V and J genes are TRBV5-6 and TRBJ1-1; possible D gene TRBD1, 5 bases. The V end lost 6 bases, the J end lost 1 base, and 13 bases lay between the germline ends. The CDR3 sequence is 14 residues long. Germline CDR1 is SGHDT and CDR2 is YYEEEE. The CDR3 region has the DNA TGTGCCAGCAAAAATTGGGGGGAGAACACTGAAGCTTTCTTT. Its protein is CASKNWGENTEAFF.

This clonotype was counted ten times or more. The chain links TRBV5-1 to TRBJ1-2; 10 bases fit TRBD1. After removal of 0 bases from V and 2 bases from J, the junction contained 1 base not matched to a gene. Per germline, CDR1 SGHRS and CDR2 YFSETQ. There are 15 residues in the CDR3. CDR3 DNA: TGCGCCAGCAGCTTGGGACAGGGGGCAAACTATGGCTACACCTTC. Its protein product is CASSLGQGANYGYTF.

This clonotype turned up a few times. The chain is built from TRBV7-2 and TRBJ1-3, with a possible D match to TRBD1 (5 bases). CDR1 is SGHTA, CDR2 FQGNSA, per germline. V lost 4 bases, J lost 15 bases, and 22 bases lay in between. There are 14 residues in the CDR3. The DNA for the CDR3 is TGTGCCAGCAGCTCGGGGGGTTTCGGAACACGGGGATATTTT. The encoded protein is CASSSGGFGTRGYF. Together with reference TRBV7-2 and TRBJ1-3, the CDR3 gives the full variable domain: GAGVSQSPSNKVTEKGKDVELRCDPISGHTALYWYRQSLGQGLEFLIYFQGNSAPDKSGLPSDRFSAERTGGSVSTLTIQRTQQEDSAVYLCASSSGGFGTRGYFGEGSWLTVV.

A few counts support this clonotype. The chain employs TRBV6-2 or TRBV6-3 and TRBJ2-5; tentative D call: TRBD1 (6 bases). The germline V and J ends were trimmed by 2 bases and 5 bases, with 15 bases remaining between them. This CDR3 region has 15 residues. From germline, CDR1 is MNHEY and CDR2 SVGEGT. CDR3 DNA: TGTGCCAGCAGTTACACCGCGCCCGGACAGGAGACCCAGTACTTC. Residues: CASSYTAPGQETQYF.

The table lists this clonotype with a few counts. The chain is built from TRBV6-2 or TRBV6-3 and TRBJ2-3, with D maybe TRBD1 (6 bases). Germline CDR1 is MNHEY and CDR2 is SVGEGT. This CDR3 spans 14 amino acids. Trimming stripped 6 bases from V and 2 bases from J, with 12 bases between. CDR3 amino acids: CASRPGHSTDTQYF. The CDR3 nucleotides read TGTGCCAGCAGACCGGGACACTCCACAGATACGCAGTATTTT.

V usage is TRBV20-1 and J usage is TRBJ2-5; D remains ambiguous. V dropped 3 bases and J dropped 1 base, with 18 bases sitting between them. The CDR3 extends over 16 amino acids. Germline CDR1 is DFQATT and CDR2 is SNEGSKA (reference sequence). CDR3 region: CSASGLDVTFQETQYF. CDR3 DNA sequence: TGCAGTGCTAGTGGATTGGACGTAACCTTCCAAGAGACCCAGTACTTC.

The V call is TRBV2, the J call TRBJ2-7; TRBD1 matches at 9 bases. With V trimmed by 10 bases and J by 3 bases, 4 bases remained unmatched. The CDR3 length is 12 residues. Per germline, CDR1 SNHLY and CDR2 FYNNEI. The CDR3 nucleotides read TGTGCCACAGGGACAGGGAGCTACGAGCAGTACGTC. It encodes CATGTGSYEQYV.

This clonotype was detected only a few times. The gene calls are TRBV5-1 and TRBJ2-3; D is ambiguous. The germline CDR1 and CDR2 sequences are SGHRS and YFSETQ. Between the trimmed V and J ends, which lost 0 bases and 4 bases, there was a span of 12 bases. This CDR3 region has 15 residues. The CDR3 bases are TGCGCCAGCAGCTTGGGGGGAATTATAGCAGATACGCAGTATTTT. Encoded protein: CASSLGGIIADTQYF.

This clonotype was found a few times. The chain is built from TRBV7-2 and TRBJ2-3; weak D call: TRBD1 (6 bases). This CDR3 has 14 amino acids. Trimming cost V 3 bases and J 2 bases, with 9 bases left between them. The germline CDR1 and CDR2 sequences are SGHTA and FQGNSA. Written as DNA, the CDR3 is TGTGCCAGCAGCTTTACAGGGTACACAGATACGCAGTATTTT. Protein product: CASSFTGYTDTQYF.

This clonotype was seen a handful of times. The rearrangement uses TRBV5-1 and TRBJ2-2, with 7 bases that match TRBD2. With 0 bases clipped from V and 6 bases from J, the junction kept 8 bases outside the gene matches. The CDR3 consists of 16 residues. The germline CDR1 and CDR2 sequences are SGHRS and YFSETQ. CDR3 coding DNA: TGCGCCAGCAGCTTGGAGTGGGACTACGGAGCCGGGGAGCTGTTTTTT. Translating gives CASSLEWDYGAGELFF.

This clonotype was seen a few times. J is TRBJ2-7 and V is TRBV7-2; 8 bases agree with TRBD2. CDR1 and CDR2 (germline): SGHTA, FQGNSA. V dropped 5 bases and J dropped 3; count of bases not matched to a gene: 9. The CDR3 sequence is 15 residues long. This CDR3 is CASSLAAGVIYEQYV. In DNA form, the CDR3 reads TGTGCCAGCAGCCTTGCAGCGGGGGTGATCTACGAGCAGTACGTC.

V is TRBV3-1 and J is TRBJ2-5, with D possibly matching TRBD1 (6 bases). V shed 4 bases and J shed 4 bases, with 16 bases lying between them. The CDR3 contains 15 residues. Germline V lookup: CDR1 LGHDT, CDR2 YNNKEL (reference sequence). Here the CDR3 DNA reads TGTGCCAGCAGCCCGGACAGCAAAGAAGGAGAGACCCAGTACTTC. It encodes CASSPDSKEGETQYF.

This clonotype was seen only a few times. The chain's CDR3 is CSARGGVLSTDTQYF. The CDR3 nucleotides are TGCAGTGCCCGTGGCGGGGTACTCAGCACAGATACGCAGTATTTT. The chain links TRBV20-1 to TRBJ2-3; D possibly corresponds to TRBD2 (6 bases). V was trimmed by 6 bases and J by 0 bases, leaving 16 bases between them. CDR1 is DFQATT and CDR2 is SNEGSKA in the germline V gene (reference sequence). This CDR3 contains 15 residues.

V is TRBV5-4 and J is TRBJ2-4; 7 positions agree with TRBD2. The germline CDR1 and CDR2 sequences are SGHNT and YYREEE (reference sequence). The length of the CDR3 is 17 residues. The V and J ends lost 2 bases and 0 bases, in that order; junction bases with no gene match: 8. CDR3 in amino acids: CASSFRAGPLAKNIQYF. CDR3 sequence (DNA): TGTGCCAGCAGCTTCCGAGCGGGGCCGCTAGCCAAAAACATTCAGTACTTC.

This clonotype was observed a handful of times. This chain connects TRBV7-2 to TRBJ2-7; perhaps TRBD1 as D (5 bases). Trimming took 4 bases from V and 3 from J, leaving 10 bases between them. This CDR3 has 13 amino acids. The germline V gene has CDR1 SGHTA and CDR2 FQGNSA. The DNA of the CDR3 is TGTGCCAGCAGCTGGGGCCTAAACTACGAGCAGTACTTC. Translated, it gives CASSWGLNYEQYF.

V usage is TRBV4-1 and J usage is TRBJ2-2; D uncertain. Germline loops: CDR1 MGHRA, CDR2 YSYEKL. The germline V and J ends were trimmed by 0 bases and 4 bases, with 6 bases remaining between them. This CDR3 has 14 residues. The DNA of the CDR3 is TGCGCCAGCAGCCAAGACAGGTCCACCGGGGAGCTGTTTTTT. As protein: CASSQDRSTGELFF.

The chain is built from TRBV5-1 and TRBJ2-7, with D possibly TRBD2 on 5 matching bases. V was shortened by 4 bases and J by 4 bases, with 12 bases between the two germline ends. Germline V lookup: CDR1 SGHRS, CDR2 YFSETQ. CDR3 size: 13 residues. The CDR3 bases are TGCGCCAGCAGCGGGATGGACTTTTACGAGCAGTACTTC. This translates into CASSGMDFYEQYF. The variable domain in full, with the rest retrieved from reference TRBV5-1 and TRBJ2-7, is KAGVTQTPRYLIKTRGQQVTLSCSPISGHRSVSWYQQTPGQGLQFLFEYFSETQRNKGNFPGRFSGRQFSNSRSEMNVSTLELGDSALYLCASSGMDFYEQYFGPGTRLTVT.

This clonotype occurred once. The J gene is TRBJ2-1, the V gene TRBV7-9; the D is unclear. V lost 9 bases, J lost 0 bases, and 15 bases lay in between. Germline values: CDR1 SEHNR, CDR2 FQNEAQ (reference sequence). The CDR3 totals 15 residues. The CDR3 DNA follows: TGTGCCAGTAAAAACACGAGGAGCTCCTACAATGAGCAGTTCTTC. As protein: CASKNTRSSYNEQFF.

The chain couples TRBV7-2 to TRBJ2-3; a weak D match, TRBD2 (5 bases). V was cut by 5 bases and J by 3 bases, with 12 bases left in between. The germline V gene encodes CDR1 SGHTA and CDR2 FQGNSA. This CDR3 spans 14 amino acids. The CDR3 here is CASSPLSGTDTQYF. DNA for the CDR3: TGTGCCAGCAGCCCGCTCAGCGGAACAGATACGCAGTATTTT.

This clonotype has more than one count but fewer than ten. The chain couples TRBV30 to TRBJ1-5; no clear D. CDR1 and CDR2 (germline): GTSNPN, SVGIG (reference sequence). The V end lost 2 bases, the J end lost 1 base, and 6 bases lay between the germline ends. The CDR3 is 13 amino acids. This chain's CDR3 is CAWSKNSNQPQHF. CDR3 DNA sequence: TGTGCCTGGAGTAAAAACAGCAATCAGCCCCAGCATTTT.

There are a few counts of this clonotype. The J gene is TRBJ2-5, the V gene TRBV29-1, with TRBD1 matching 9 bases. CDR3 length equals 14 residues. V shed 4 bases and J 5 bases; nucleotides not matched to a gene: 8. Germline V gene sequence: CDR1 SQVTM, CDR2 ANQGSEA. The CDR3 region has the DNA TGCAGCGTTGGGCCGGGACAGGGAGGGGAGACCCAGTACTTC. Translating gives CSVGPGQGGETQYF.

This clonotype was detected a few times. In nucleotides, the CDR3 is TGTGCCAGCAGCCAAGCAGGCATAGGGGCGGCGATCTCACCCCTCCACTTT. Translated: CASSQAGIGAAISPLHF. The V gene is TRBV3-1, the J gene TRBJ1-6; TRBD1 might be the D (5 bases). V lost 1 base to trimming and J lost 10 bases, with 20 bases between them. Germline CDR1 LGHDT, CDR2 YNNKEL (reference sequence). The CDR3 extends over 17 amino acids.

The gene calls are TRBV4-2 and TRBJ2-3; 8 bases match TRBD2. J gave up 5 bases and V 0 bases, and 10 bases lay outside the gene matches. The CDR3 length is 17 residues. Per germline, CDR1 LGHNA and CDR2 YNFKEQ. Here the CDR3 DNA reads TGTGCCAGCAGCCAAGATTGGGCGGCTAGCGGGCTAGATACGCAGTATTTT. This sequence encodes CASSQDWAASGLDTQYF.

This clonotype was counted a few times. The genes are TRBV7-2 and TRBJ2-1; D may be TRBD2 (5 bases). The germline V gene encodes CDR1 SGHTA and CDR2 FQGNSA. The CDR3 is 15 residues long. The V gene lost 7 bases and the J gene lost 0 bases, with 13 bases spanning the gap. DNA for the CDR3: TGTGCCAGCACCCGAAGGGCGGGCTCCTACAATGAGCAGTTCTTC. Its translation is CASTRRAGSYNEQFF.